Below are 29 T cell receptor beta chains sequenced from a single sample in a study of OX40 agonist ivuxolimab in advanced cancers. Preparation of the library involved the immunoSEQ multiplex PCR assay. The immuneACCESS repertoire file appears here via TCRdb, limited to in-frame rearrangements. These files lack a portion of the clones; in checked studies, under half of the deficit traces to unresolved V genes, and the cause of the others is not known. This sample is represented by approximately 84,000 clones; around nine tenths of them were singletons. The ten largest make up over 0.15% of the sample. Material: CD4+ or CD8+ T cells sorted from blood, obtained in a trial of the OX40 agonist ivuxolimab. The receptors stem from an adult with an advanced solid tumor such as melanoma, head and neck, liver or kidney cancer.

In nucleotides, the CDR3 is TGTGCCAGCTCACCGCGGTTACAGCCGGAGCCCCAGCATTTT. Protein: CASSPRLQPEPQHF. The rearrangement uses TRBV18 and TRBJ1-5; D is unclear. Trimming cost V 3 bases and J 8 bases, with 14 bases left between them. The CDR3 totals 14 residues. Per the germline V gene, CDR1 is KGHSH and CDR2 is LQKENI.

A single count supports this clone. The chain couples TRBV11-2 to TRBJ2-7, with 8 bases that match TRBD2. The CDR3 runs to 15 residues. V shed 3 bases and J 3 bases; nucleotides not matched to a gene: 7. Per germline, CDR1 SGHAT and CDR2 FQNNGV. CDR3 amino acids: CASSLGQRGLYEQYF. DNA of the CDR3: TGTGCCAGCAGCTTGGGGCAGCGGGGGCTCTACGAGCAGTACTTC.

This chain uses TRBV4-1 with TRBJ2-1, with 11 bases aligning to TRBD2. Trimming removed 1 base from V and 4 bases from J; junction bases left unmatched: 3. CDR3 size: 16 residues. CDR1 is MGHRA, CDR2 YSYEKL, per germline. CDR3 bases: TGCGCCAGCAGCCAAGTACTAGCGGGGGTATACAATGAGCAGTTCTTC. Translated: CASSQVLAGVYNEQFF.

The chain has TRBV7-9 and TRBJ2-3, with 7 bases fitting TRBD2. The length of the CDR3 is 16 residues. Germline CDR1 is SEHNR and CDR2 is FQNEAQ (reference sequence). V trimming: 4 bases; J trimming: 0 bases; junction bases outside the gene matches: 7. CDR3 loop: CASSSLGGFSTDTQYF. Written as DNA, the CDR3 is TGTGCCAGCAGCTCACTGGGAGGGTTTAGCACAGATACGCAGTATTTT.

The chain recombines TRBV4-2 with TRBJ2-7; D remains unclear. V lost 0 bases, J lost 6 bases, and 6 bases lay in between. This CDR3 has 12 residues. Germline V lookup: CDR1 LGHNA, CDR2 YNFKEQ. The CDR3 nucleotides read TGTGCCAGCAGCCAAGAACCGGGCGAGCAGTACTTC. Translation gives CASSQEPGEQYF.

The chain combines TRBV6-6 with TRBJ2-1, with D maybe TRBD2 (6 bases). Deletions cut 8 bases from V and 0 bases from J, with 14 bases between. The CDR3 is 15 amino acids. CDR1 is MNHNY and CDR2 is SVGAGI in the germline V gene (reference sequence). The chain's CDR3 is CASPTAGPSYNEQFF. The CDR3 DNA follows: TGTGCCAGCCCTACCGCGGGACCCTCCTACAATGAGCAGTTCTTC.

This clone was picked up a small number of times. The rearrangement links TRBV5-5 to TRBJ1-1; no clear D gene. V was clipped by 2 bases and J by 4 bases, with 9 bases between them. The CDR3 sequence is 13 residues long. Per the germline V gene, CDR1 is SGHKS and CDR2 is YYEKEE (reference sequence). The CDR3 region is CASSFKSGTEAFF. Here the CDR3 DNA reads TGTGCCAGCAGCTTTAAGTCGGGCACTGAAGCTTTCTTT.

V gene TRBV11-2 combines with J gene TRBJ2-2; the D is unclear. V shed 5 bases and J shed 6 bases, with 19 bases lying between them. Germline-derived CDR1 and CDR2 are SGHAT and FQNNGV. The CDR3 extends over 16 amino acids. The DNA for the CDR3 is TGTGCCAGCAGCCCCAGGACCCCTCGCACCCCCGGGGAGCTGTTTTTT. Amino acid sequence: CASSPRTPRTPGELFF.

This chain uses TRBV29-1 with TRBJ2-1; 8 bases map to TRBD2. This CDR3 has 18 residues. The V and J ends lost 4 bases and 1 base, in that order; junction bases with no gene match: 15. CDR1 and CDR2 (germline): SQVTM, ANQGSEA. The CDR3 loop reads CSVVGGGAFLRSYNEQFF. The CDR3 DNA is TGCAGCGTTGTCGGGGGGGGAGCCTTCTTAAGGTCCTACAATGAGCAGTTCTTC.

V and J are TRBV5-4 and TRBJ2-2; D unresolved. Germline CDR1 SGHNT, CDR2 YYREEE (reference sequence). This CDR3 has 13 amino acids. V shed 2 bases and J shed 4 bases, with 6 bases lying between them. The CDR3 coding sequence is TGTGCCAGCAGCTTTCTCGGCACCGGGGAGCTGTTTTTT. Protein product: CASSFLGTGELFF.

The chain uses TRBV7-6 and TRBJ1-5; D uncertain. The V end lost 1 base, the J end lost 5 bases, and 9 bases lay between the germline ends. CDR1 and CDR2 from the germline V gene are SGHVS and FNYEAQ. This CDR3 is built from 14 residues. DNA for the CDR3: TGTGCCAGCAGCTTAGAATGGGGAGATCAGCCCCAGCATTTT. Translated: CASSLEWGDQPQHF.

The chain uses TRBV7-9 and TRBJ2-1, with TRBD2 matching over 14 bases. Germline-derived CDR1 and CDR2 are SEHNR and FQNEAQ (reference sequence). The CDR3 is made up of 18 amino acids. J was trimmed by 7 bases and V by 1 base; bases with no gene match: 9. CDR3 amino acids: CASSLERLAGGQGNEQFF. The CDR3 DNA reads TGTGCCAGCAGCTTAGAGAGACTAGCGGGGGGGCAAGGAAATGAGCAGTTCTTC.

J is TRBJ2-1 and V is TRBV9; TRBD2 matches at 8 bases. Germline V gene lookup returns CDR1 SGDLS and CDR2 YYNGEE. The ends lost 4 bases at V and 5 bases at J; junction bases unmatched: 14. This CDR3 spans 17 amino acids. The CDR3 reads CASSPRAGVPKNNEQFF. The DNA of the CDR3 is TGTGCCAGCAGCCCCAGAGCGGGGGTCCCCAAAAACAATGAGCAGTTCTTC.

The chain has TRBV19 and TRBJ1-1, with TRBD1 matching 9 bases. In germline, CDR1 is LNHDA, CDR2 SQIVND (reference sequence). With 4 bases clipped from V and 0 bases from J, the junction kept 9 bases outside the gene matches. The CDR3 sequence is 17 residues long. The chain's CDR3 is CASSTSTGGGLNTEAFF. CDR3 DNA sequence: TGTGCCAGTAGTACATCAACAGGGGGCGGGTTGAACACTGAAGCTTTCTTT.

The CDR3: CASSLGQGRNTIYF. The CDR3 coding sequence is TGCGCCAGCAGCTTGGGACAGGGAAGAAACACCATATATTTT. The chain uses TRBV5-1 and TRBJ1-3, with 7 bases fitting TRBD1. The CDR3 length is 14 residues. Trimming removed 0 bases from V and 5 bases from J; junction bases left unmatched: 2. Germline lookup yields CDR1 SGHRS and CDR2 YFSETQ.

This chain uses TRBV7-6 with TRBJ1-1, with D unclear. This CDR3 comprises 13 residues. Germline V gene data show CDR1 as SGHVS and CDR2 as FNYEAQ. The V end was cut by 5 bases, the J end by 3 bases, with 10 bases between. The CDR3 DNA is TGTGCCAGCAGCATCGATCGGGACACTGAAGCTTTCTTT. Its protein product is CASSIDRDTEAFF.

V usage is TRBV6-5 and J usage is TRBJ2-6; D not certain. The CDR3 contains 15 residues. V dropped 3 bases and J dropped 2 bases, with 8 bases sitting between them. Germline CDR1 reads MNHEY; CDR2 reads SVGAGI. The DNA of the CDR3 is TGTGCCAGCAGTTATCGGGTGACTGGGGCCAACGTCCTGACTTTC. This encodes CASSYRVTGANVLTF.

The genes are TRBV5-1 and TRBJ2-1; D gene unclear. V lost 1 base and J lost 8, with 10 bases in between. This CDR3 is built from 13 residues. In germline, CDR1 is SGHRS, CDR2 YFSETQ. CDR3 residues: CASSLKIAHEQFF. Here the CDR3 DNA reads TGCGCCAGCAGCTTGAAGATCGCTCATGAGCAGTTCTTC.

The CDR3 loop reads CASSTSTALRGYTF. For the CDR3, the DNA is TGTGCCAGCAGTACCTCGACGGCCTTGAGGGGCTACACCTTC. The V gene is TRBV6-5, the J gene TRBJ1-2, with unresolved D. The CDR3 is 14 amino acids. V dropped 5 bases and J dropped 8 bases, with 18 bases sitting between them. The germline V gene encodes CDR1 MNHEY and CDR2 SVGAGI.

This clone was observed once. The chain has TRBV6-5 and TRBJ2-6; D is possibly TRBD1 (6 bases). Per germline, CDR1 MNHEY and CDR2 SVGAGI. The length of the CDR3 is 15 residues. V was clipped by 5 bases and J by 4 bases, with 12 bases between them. This CDR3 is CASSPVGAGANVLTF. The CDR3 nucleotides are TGTGCCAGCAGTCCCGTGGGGGCCGGGGCCAACGTCCTGACTTTC.

This rearrangement joins TRBV5-6 to TRBJ2-1, with TRBD1 matching 9 bases. Trimming took 0 bases from V and 3 from J; bases not matched to a gene: 1. Germline loops: CDR1 SGHDT, CDR2 YYEEEE. This CDR3 has 15 residues. The CDR3 region has the DNA TGTGCCAGCAGCTTGGACAGGGGGCTCTACAATGAGCAGTTCTTC. This sequence encodes CASSLDRGLYNEQFF.

The genes are TRBV10-3 and TRBJ2-3, with 10 positions matching TRBD2. The CDR3 runs 14 residues. After removal of 4 bases from V and 4 bases from J, the junction contained 2 bases not matched to a gene. Germline CDR1 ENHRY, CDR2 SYGVKD. In DNA, the CDR3 is TGTGCCATCAGTGCTAGCGGGAGCTCAGATACGCAGTATTTT. It encodes CAISASGSSDTQYF.

The CDR3 protein is CASSSAWWGTEAFF. The CDR3 coding sequence is TGTGCCAGCAGCTCCGCTTGGTGGGGTACTGAAGCTTTCTTT. The chain couples TRBV11-1 to TRBJ1-1; D remains ambiguous. Germline CDR1 SGHAT, CDR2 FQDESV (reference sequence). V was trimmed by 4 bases and J by 5 bases, leaving 14 bases between them. The CDR3 loop spans 14 amino acids.

The chain recombines TRBV4-1 with TRBJ2-7, with a tentative D call TRBD2 (7 bases). The V end was cut by 0 bases, the J end by 3 bases, with 15 bases between. The CDR3 has 16 residues. Germline CDR1 and CDR2: MGHRA and YSYEKL. The CDR3 DNA reads as TGCGCCAGCAGCCAAGATCGTTCGGGGGGCCGCTACGAGCAGTACTTC. Its protein is CASSQDRSGGRYEQYF.

The chain joins TRBV9 to TRBJ2-7; TRBD1 might be the D (6 bases). This CDR3 contains 14 residues. The germline CDR1 and CDR2 sequences are SGDLS and YYNGEE. With 4 bases removed from V and 0 bases from J, the gap between germline ends came to 11 bases. The CDR3: CASSYRDTSYEQYF. Here the CDR3 DNA reads TGTGCCAGCAGCTACCGGGACACCTCCTACGAGCAGTACTTC.

The chain links TRBV5-1 to TRBJ2-1; 7 bases align to TRBD2. Trimming removed 5 bases from V and 12 bases from J; junction bases left unmatched: 11. Germline CDR1 is SGHRS and CDR2 is YFSETQ. This CDR3 comprises 13 residues. The DNA of the CDR3 is TGCGCCAGCAGATGGGAGGGCAGGGAAGGGCAGTTCTTC. Residues: CASRWEGREGQFF. The complete variable domain, with remaining parts taken from reference TRBV5-1 and TRBJ2-1, reads KAGVTQTPRYLIKTRGQQVTLSCSPISGHRSVSWYQQTPGQGLQFLFEYFSETQRNKGNFPGRFSGRQFSNSRSEMNVSTLELGDSALYLCASRWEGREGQFFGPGTRLTVL.

The rearrangement joins TRBV5-3 to TRBJ2-2, with 14 bases matching TRBD2. TRBV5-3 is classed as an ORF, of uncertain function. V was pared by 3 bases and J by 0 bases, with 4 bases of the junction left unmatched. This CDR3 region has 18 residues. The CDR3 region is CARSSGLAGGANTGELFF. The CDR3 DNA is TGTGCCAGAAGCTCCGGACTAGCGGGGGGTGCGAACACCGGGGAGCTGTTTTTT.

This clone was seen more than once but under ten times. The chain employs TRBV5-6 and TRBJ1-6; a weak D match, TRBD1 (6 bases). In germline, CDR1 is SGHDT, CDR2 YYEEEE. Trimming stripped 2 bases from V and 11 bases from J, with 11 bases between. This CDR3 region has 13 residues. The CDR3 DNA reads as TGTGCCAGCAGCTTACGGGGGCGCGCACCCCTCCACTTT. Protein sequence: CASSLRGRAPLHF.

This clone appeared a single time. The V call is TRBV30, the J call TRBJ2-1; 10 nucleotides align to TRBD1. Germline CDR1 is GTSNPN and CDR2 is SVGIG (reference sequence). The CDR3 contains 15 residues. With 4 bases clipped from V and 9 bases from J, the junction kept 12 bases outside the gene matches. Here the CDR3 reads CAWMGDRGRRGEQFF. The CDR3 coding sequence is TGTGCCTGGATGGGGGACAGGGGACGTCGGGGTGAGCAGTTCTTC.